The clone carrying this T cell receptor (beta chain) was seen many times. The sample belongs to a study of T-cell reconstitution after alpha-beta-depleted transplantation in children. The TCRbeta library was prepared with unique molecular identifiers. TCRdb passed the PCR reads through MiXCR, listing each CDR3 protein once. The data show roughly 670,000 distinct CDR3 sequences, around 13% seen once. The TCR was taken from a girl aged 2 to 9 with congenital amegakaryocytic thrombocytopenia, due to receive a stem cell transplant. Sequenced material: PBMCs, taken before TCRalphabeta/CD19-depleted stem cell transplant.

The CDR3 region is CASTPRGGGDRTYNEQFF. The DNA for the CDR3 is TGTGCCAGCACCCCTCGGGGAGGGGGTGATAGGACCTACAATGAGCAGTTCTTC. The chain carries TRBV5-4 and TRBJ2-1; D may be TRBD2 (7 bases). The CDR3 has 18 residues. V was clipped by 6 bases and J by 2 bases, with 24 bases between them. Germline CDR1 and CDR2: SGHNT and YYREEE (reference sequence).